The T cell receptor (beta chain) described here comes from a study of tissue T cells after allogeneic stem cell transplantation. Using immunoSEQ multiplex PCR, the repertoire was profiled, and TCRdb retains in-frame clones only, with some absent. The sample has roughly 8,000 clones; 35% to 40% are singletons. Overall study results and limits: TCR repertoires tracked anatomic similarity, regardless of disease or transplant status.

This clone was detected only a few times. Its antigen is still unknown. Mouse names are used for the genes. Read data end 1 residue before the CDR3 end; the end is taken from the germline J gene. Per germline, CDR1 KGHTA and CDR2 FQNQQP. The CDR3 sequence is 15 residues long. Time point reported: mouse harvest day 14 after allogeneic transplant. Each mouse received 10^7 T-cell-depleted marrow cells plus 10^6 splenic CD5+ T cells by tail vein. The specimen sequenced was skin. The chain carries TRBV23 and TRBJ1-6; TRBD1 is the table's D call and was not checked against the DNA. TRBJ1-6 qualifies as an ORF whose function is uncertain. The clonotype was recovered from a female BALB/c mouse given C57BL/6 T cells with graft-versus-host disease after an allogeneic hematopoietic cell transplant. Here the CDR3 reads CSSRPQGAGNSPLYF. CDR3 DNA, as far as it was read: TGCTCCAGCAGACCCCAGGGGGCGGGTAATTCGCCCCTCTAC.